These T cell receptor beta chains were read from a single sample in a study of OX40 agonist ivuxolimab in advanced cancers. Using immunoSEQ multiplex PCR, the repertoire was profiled, and TCRdb retains in-frame clones only, with some absent. The sample has roughly 48,000 clones; roughly 84% are singletons. The specimen was CD4+ or CD8+ T cells sorted from blood, collected in a trial of the OX40 agonist ivuxolimab. These receptors were collected from an adult with an advanced solid tumor such as melanoma, head and neck, liver or kidney cancer. CDR3s include the opening cysteine and the closing phenylalanine or tryptophan. The order of the fields is J gene, clone size, V gene, D gene, CDR3 protein, CDR3 DNA. A D gene is named only where the DNA matches it firmly. Expanded clones are given a class, and other clones once, few, many or no size at all.

>TRBJ2-7|-|TRBV27|TRBD1
CASGQENYEQYF
TGTGCCAGCGGACAGGAGAACTACGAGCAGTACTTC
>TRBJ1-3|-|TRBV7-2|-
CASSSGIGNTIYF
TGTGCCAGCAGCTCCGGAATTGGAAACACCATATATTTT
>TRBJ1-2|-|TRBV12-5|TRBD1
CASGTGTAVPF
TGTGCTAGTGGAACCGGGACAGCCGTCCCCTTC
>TRBJ2-4|-|TRBV7-2|-
CASSSRLRVGNIQYF
TGTGCCAGCAGCTCCAGACTTAGGGTCGGAAACATTCAGTACTTC
>TRBJ2-4|-|TRBV19|-
CASGTIAKNIQYF
TGTGCCAGTGGCACCATAGCCAAAAACATTCAGTACTTC
>TRBJ2-1|few|TRBV2|TRBD2
CASRGGTSGSAWLQFF
TGTGCCAGCAGGGGTGGGACTAGCGGGAGCGCATGGCTGCAGTTCTTC
>TRBJ1-1|-|TRBV7-9|-
CASSSQQGSAEAFF
TGTGCCAGCAGCTCCCAACAGGGAAGCGCTGAAGCTTTCTTT
>TRBJ2-1|once|TRBV16|TRBD1
CASSQTGVYNEQFF
TGTGCCAGCAGCCAAACAGGGGTATACAATGAGCAGTTCTTC
>TRBJ2-2|-|TRBV7-8|-
CASSLGLAGTGELFF
TGTGCCAGCAGCCTGGGATTGGCGGGCACCGGGGAGCTGTTTTTT
>TRBJ2-7|-|TRBV6-5|-
CASSYSSKGNGEQYF
TGTGCCAGCAGTTACTCTAGCAAAGGAAATGGCGAGCAGTACTTC
>TRBJ2-7|-|TRBV7-9|-
CASSPEAYEQYF
TGTGCCAGCAGCCCCGAGGCCTACGAGCAGTACTTC
>TRBJ1-1|once|TRBV15|TRBD1
CATSGDRGWNTEAFF
TGTGCCACCAGCGGTGACAGGGGGTGGAACACTGAAGCTTTCTTT
>TRBJ2-7|-|TRBV11-1|TRBD1
CASSPQGAAYEQYF
TGTGCCAGCAGCCCACAGGGGGCGGCGTACGAGCAGTACTTC
>TRBJ1-3|-|TRBV18|-
CASSPVVESSGNTIYF
TGTGCCAGCTCACCGGTGGTGGAAAGCTCTGGAAACACCATATATTTT
>TRBJ1-5|-|TRBV30|-
CAWTGPGRGNQPQHF
TGTGCCTGGACCGGACCAGGGAGAGGCAATCAGCCCCAGCATTTT
>TRBJ1-6|-|TRBV4-3|TRBD1
CASSPTGDSPLHF
TGCGCCAGCAGCCCCACAGGGGATTCACCCCTCCACTTT
>TRBJ1-1|-|TRBV7-9|-
CASSLGREGISRVAFF
TGTGCCAGCAGCTTAGGTCGGGAAGGAATCTCCCGGGTAGCTTTCTTT
>TRBJ2-5|few|TRBV9|-
CASLWARETQYF
TGTGCCAGCCTCTGGGCCAGAGAGACCCAGTACTTC
>TRBJ2-6|-|TRBV4-1|-
CASSQTGLLSGANVLTF
TGCGCCAGCAGCCAAACAGGGCTACTCTCTGGGGCCAACGTCCTGACTTTC
>TRBJ2-1|-|TRBV19|TRBD2
CASSLGTPGLAGSYNEQFF
TGTGCCAGTAGTTTGGGGACTCCCGGACTAGCGGGTTCCTACAATGAGCAGTTCTTC
>TRBJ2-7|-|TRBV11-2|TRBD2
CASSKLAGRSEQYF
TGTGCCAGCAGCAAACTAGCGGGTAGGAGTGAGCAGTACTTC
>TRBJ2-3|-|TRBV5-1|-
CASSPLGDTQYF
TGCGCCAGCAGCCCCCTGGGAGATACGCAGTATTTT
>TRBJ1-2|-|TRBV18|TRBD1
CASSPSRGRRGYTF
TGTGCCAGCTCACCATCCAGGGGGCGTAGGGGCTACACCTTC
>TRBJ2-4|-|TRBV2|-
CASREKGFQSRAKNIQYF
TGTGCCAGCAGGGAGAAGGGGTTTCAAAGTCGAGCCAAAAACATTCAGTACTTC
>TRBJ1-1|few|TRBV11-2|TRBD1
CASSLGFRWRGLGNTEAFF
TGTGCCAGCAGCTTAGGTTTCAGATGGAGGGGGCTGGGGAACACTGAAGCTTTCTTT
>TRBJ2-2|-|TRBV5-1|TRBD1
CASSLERTGTGELFF
TGCGCCAGCAGCTTGGAGAGGACAGGGACCGGGGAGCTGTTTTTT
>TRBJ2-1|-|TRBV6-6|TRBD1
CASSRRTGYNEQFF
TGTGCCAGCAGCCGTAGGACAGGCTACAATGAGCAGTTCTTC
>TRBJ1-2|few|TRBV27|TRBD1
CASSLWQGGRESYTF
TGTGCCAGCAGTTTGTGGCAGGGGGGAAGGGAGAGCTACACCTTC
>TRBJ2-5|-|TRBV2|TRBD1
CASGSQGAKETQYF
TGTGCCAGCGGCAGTCAGGGGGCGAAAGAGACCCAGTACTTC
>TRBJ2-1|-|TRBV29-1|-
CSVEGGRPYNEQFF
TGCAGCGTTGAAGGGGGCCGGCCCTACAATGAGCAGTTCTTC
>TRBJ1-4|-|TRBV7-2|TRBD1
CASSYGQVANEKLFF
TGTGCCAGCAGCTACGGACAGGTGGCTAATGAAAAACTGTTTTTT
>TRBJ2-7|-|TRBV19|-
CASSSGAGINEQYF
TGTGCCAGTAGTTCCGGAGCTGGGATCAACGAGCAGTACTTC
>TRBJ1-1|-|TRBV7-3|TRBD1
CASSLGPGGGWWDTEAFF
TGTGCCAGCAGCTTAGGCCCAGGGGGCGGATGGTGGGACACTGAAGCTTTCTTT
>TRBJ2-6|-|TRBV6-1|TRBD1
CASSESLTGSGANVLTF
TGTGCCAGCAGTGAAAGCCTGACAGGGTCTGGGGCCAACGTCCTGACTTTC
>TRBJ1-1|-|TRBV11-2|-
CASSLDGVEAFF
TGTGCCAGCAGCTTAGACGGCGTCGAAGCTTTCTTT
>TRBJ1-1|few|TRBV18|-
CASSPDMNTEAFF
TGTGCCAGCTCACCGGACATGAACACTGAAGCTTTCTTT
>TRBJ2-7|-|TRBV11-2|TRBD2
CASTSGIDGTSGEGKYF
TGTGCCAGCACCTCTGGGATCGACGGGACTAGCGGGGAGGGGAAGTACTTC
>TRBJ2-7|few|TRBV2|TRBD1
CASRGTASYEQYF
TGTGCCAGCAGGGGGACAGCTAGCTACGAGCAGTACTTC
>TRBJ1-1|-|TRBV10-3|-
CAISRDMNTEAFF
TGTGCCATCAGTAGGGATATGAACACTGAAGCTTTCTTT
>TRBJ1-5|-|TRBV19|TRBD1
CASSGDRGRASNQPQHF
TGTGCCAGTAGTGGGGACAGGGGCAGGGCTAGCAATCAGCCCCAGCATTTT
>TRBJ1-3|-|TRBV2|-
CASSERSSGNTIYF
TGTGCCAGCAGTGAACGAAGCTCTGGAAACACCATATATTTT
>TRBJ2-1|-|TRBV14|-
CASSQARDRQFF
TGTGCCAGCAGCCAAGCGAGGGATCGGCAGTTCTTC
>TRBJ1-4|-|TRBV4-1|TRBD1
CASSQEGTGNEKLFF
TGCGCCAGCAGCCAAGAAGGGACAGGGAACGAAAAACTGTTTTTT
>TRBJ1-3|-|TRBV6-6|-
CASSYSYRAGNTIYF
TGTGCCAGCAGTTACTCTTACAGGGCTGGAAACACCATATATTTT
>TRBJ1-1|-|TRBV7-8|-
CASSNRVGRQAFF
TGTGCCAGCAGCAATAGAGTGGGCAGGCAAGCTTTCTTT
>TRBJ1-5|-|TRBV18|-
CASSYGRGRNQPQHF
TGTGCCAGCTCATACGGACGGGGTCGCAATCAGCCCCAGCATTTT
>TRBJ1-5|-|TRBV7-2|-
CASSLEAWGNQPQHF
TGTGCCAGCAGCTTAGAGGCTTGGGGCAATCAGCCCCAGCATTTT
>TRBJ2-3|-|TRBV5-4|TRBD1
CASRKDRGTDTQYF
TGTGCCAGCAGAAAGGACAGGGGCACAGATACGCAGTATTTT
>TRBJ2-7|-|TRBV10-3|-
CAISERQSPSYEQYF
TGTGCCATCAGTGAAAGGCAGTCCCCCTCCTACGAGCAGTACTTC
>TRBJ2-7|once|TRBV9|TRBD2
CASSPRLAGGGEQYF
TGTGCCAGCAGCCCTCGACTAGCGGGAGGGGGCGAGCAGTACTTC
>TRBJ2-1|few|TRBV29-1|-
CSASGGVTYNEQFF
TGCAGCGCCTCGGGCGGAGTCACCTACAATGAGCAGTTCTTC
>TRBJ1-3|-|TRBV5-6|-
CASSPGESGNTIYF
TGTGCCAGCAGCCCAGGTGAATCTGGAAACACCATATATTTT
>TRBJ1-2|-|TRBV19|TRBD1
CASSTQGTNYGYTF
TGTGCCAGTAGTACACAGGGGACTAACTATGGCTACACCTTC